This is a list of T cell receptor beta chains from one sample in a study of identical twins. TCRdb fed the 5' RACE reads into MiXCR, producing one record per CDR3 protein. There are more than 1.5 million distinct CDR3 sequences in the sample; more than 30% occur only once, and more than 0.25% lies in the top ten. Sequencing was done on a sample of cord blood. Receptors were obtained from a newborn girl in good health. CDR3s include the opening cysteine and the closing phenylalanine or tryptophan. Each record gives: V gene, CDR3 length, clone size, J gene, D gene, CDR3 protein, CDR3 DNA. D genes are given only for firm matches. Rows give clone size only sometimes, using once, few, many, or a class for an expanded clone.

>TRBV20-1|14|NA|TRBJ2-5|NA
CSAHRDPARNEQYF
TGCAGTGCTCATCGGGACCCCGCACGCAATGAGCAGTACTTC
>TRBV20-1|15|few|TRBJ2-4|TRBD2
CSATSGGAAKNIQYF
TGCAGTGCGACTAGCGGGGGGGCGGCCAAAAACATTCAGTACTTC
>TRBV10-3|13|NA|TRBJ2-7|NA
CAIRGGKYNEQYF
TGTGCCATCAGGGGGGGAAAGTACAATGAGCAGTACTTC
>TRBV29-1|14|many|TRBJ2-1|TRBD1
CSVLGTGLTLGQFF
TGCAGCGTTCTCGGGACAGGGCTTACCTTAGGGCAGTTCTTC
>TRBV29-1|15|NA|TRBJ2-3|NA
CSVGGGQSSTDTQYF
TGCAGCGTTGGGGGGGGCCAGTCTAGCACAGATACGCAGTATTTT
>TRBV20-1|17|NA|TRBJ2-5|TRBD2
CSARDLRTGTNEETQYF
TGCAGTGCTAGAGATCTACGAACCGGGACTAACGAAGAGACCCAGTACTTC
>TRBV6-1|15|few|TRBJ2-7|NA
CASKSSGRSSGEQYF
TGTGCCAGCAAGTCCTCGGGCAGGAGCTCTGGGGAGCAGTACTTC
>TRBV20-1|18|many|TRBJ2-1|TRBD2
CSASRPGLAGTTWNEQFF
TGCAGTGCTAGTCGTCCGGGACTAGCGGGAACAACCTGGAATGAGCAGTTCTTC
>TRBV12-3/TRBV12-4|13|NA|TRBJ1-4|TRBD1
CASRPTGFEKLFF
TGTGCCAGCAGGCCGACAGGGTTCGAAAAACTGTTTTTT
>TRBV6-5|14|NA|TRBJ2-7|TRBD2
CASSLLAGGREQYF
TGTGCCAGCAGTTTATTAGCGGGAGGGCGCGAGCAGTACTTC
>TRBV15|16|few|TRBJ1-4|NA
CATSSGLGATNEKLFF
TGTGCCACCAGCAGCGGACTAGGAGCAACTAATGAAAAACTGTTTTTT
>TRBV25-1|15|NA|TRBJ1-3|TRBD1
CASSALTGVGNTIYF
TGTGCCAGCAGCGCCCTGACAGGGGTAGGAAACACCATATATTTT
>TRBV10-3|15|few|TRBJ1-5|NA
CAISPRVDSNQPQHF
TGTGCCATCAGCCCTCGGGTAGATAGCAATCAGCCCCAGCATTTT
>TRBV18|17|NA|TRBJ2-1|TRBD2
CASSPFLAGPSYNEQFF
TGTGCCAGCTCTCCTTTTTTAGCGGGACCCTCCTACAATGAGCAGTTCTTC
>TRBV5-1|14|NA|TRBJ2-1|NA
CASSLPGRSNEQFF
TGCGCCAGCAGCTTGCCAGGGAGGAGCAATGAGCAGTTCTTC
>TRBV7-6|18|NA|TRBJ2-7|TRBD2
CASSLGPQTSGSSYEQYF
TGTGCCAGCAGCTTAGGGCCCCAAACTAGCGGCAGCTCCTACGAGCAGTACTTC
>TRBV6-1|13|few|TRBJ2-7|NA
CASSEAHNGEQYF
TGTGCCAGCAGTGAAGCGCACAACGGCGAGCAGTACTTC
>TRBV20-1|14|NA|TRBJ1-5|TRBD1
CSAAPGQFNQPQHF
TGCAGTGCCGCACCGGGACAGTTCAATCAGCCCCAGCATTTT
>TRBV6-6|14|NA|TRBJ1-5|NA
CASRPMRSNQPQHF
TGTGCCAGCAGGCCGATGAGGAGCAATCAGCCCCAGCATTTT
>TRBV4-2|15|many|TRBJ2-1|NA
CASSQDWRVIGEQFF
TGTGCCAGCAGCCAAGATTGGAGGGTAATAGGTGAGCAGTTCTTC
>TRBV6-6|15|NA|TRBJ1-2|NA
CASSYSMTWAYGYTF
TGTGCCAGCAGTTACTCGATGACATGGGCCTATGGCTACACCTTC
>TRBV5-1|14|few|TRBJ2-5|NA
CASSPKGPQETQYF
TGCGCCAGCAGCCCTAAGGGCCCCCAAGAGACCCAGTACTTC